The sequence of this T cell receptor beta chain was determined in a study of CD8 T cells in ankylosing spondylitis. Findings of the study overall: The authors found the disease-linked clones to be CD8+ and relatively rare in peripheral blood.

TCRdb redid the calling of the 5' RACE reads with MiXCR, one entry per CDR3 protein. The data show some 240,000 distinct CDR3 sequences, more than 20% seen once. There are a few counts of this clonotype. As yet, its antigen is unknown. Trimming shortened V by 8 bases and J by 7 bases, and 18 bases separated the two germline ends. The CDR3 covers 14 residues. The germline CDR1 and CDR2 sequences are MNHNS and SASEGT. The chain uses TRBV6-1 and TRBJ1-3, with D perhaps matching TRBD1 (5 bases). The receptor's source is a male donor with ankylosing spondylitis or in good health (not recorded which). The specimen was blood, either unsorted or a sorted T cell fraction (not recorded which). The chain's CDR3 is CASGTQGSSNTIYF. As DNA, the CDR3 is TGTGCCAGCGGGACTCAGGGCAGTAGCAACACCATATATTTT.